This TCR beta chain was sequenced in a study of blood T cell repertoires in COVID-19. Looking at the study overall: Samples representing acute and convalescent COVID-19 were sourced from the United States, Italy and Spain. T cells, B-cell-depleted T cells, or PBMCs provided the cDNA or gDNA that served as material.

This CDR3 is 16 amino acids long. Germline loops: CDR1 SGHRS, CDR2 YFSETQ. V lost 5 bases and J lost 0; bases outside the gene matches: 8. Per the original data handling: Nucleated cell counts were estimated from reference gene primer amplification. Profiling relied on immunoSEQ multiplex PCR, and the TCRdb table lists in-frame clones only, not all of them. The D gene and trimming were derived from the DNA, and the V and J assignments and clone size from that table. This sample has about 320,000 clones, with about 86% found just once. Note on this clone: This specimen includes other DNA sequences encoding the same CDR3.

The origin of this receptor is a woman between 50 and 59 years old with acute or convalescent COVID-19. This chain connects TRBV5-1 to TRBJ2-1; 7 positions agree with TRBD2. Material: peripheral blood. Here the CDR3 DNA reads TGCGCCAGCAGACCGGCTAGCGGTAGCTCCTACAATGAGCAGTTCTTC. Its translation is CASRPASGSSYNEQFF.